This TCR beta chain was found in a study of cytomegalovirus exposure and HLA in healthy donors. J gave up 4 bases and V 0 bases, and 4 bases lay outside the gene matches. This CDR3 comprises 15 residues. CDR1 SGHRS and CDR2 YFSETQ come from the germline V gene. It was with 60 Vbeta and 13 Jbeta primers that the PCR ran. Libraries were prepared by immunoSEQ multiplex PCR; TCRdb keeps only in-frame clonotypes and omits some of them. The table records tens of thousands of clones, around nine tenths of them present only once. This receptor was identified in a young man in good health and CMV-seropositive. The sequencing sample was made of PBMCs. The chain carries TRBV5-1 and TRBJ1-3; TRBD1 matches at 7 bases. The CDR3 spells CASSLVAGQGNTIYF. CDR3 in DNA: TGCGCCAGCAGCTTGGTCGCGGGACAGGGAAACACCATATATTTT.